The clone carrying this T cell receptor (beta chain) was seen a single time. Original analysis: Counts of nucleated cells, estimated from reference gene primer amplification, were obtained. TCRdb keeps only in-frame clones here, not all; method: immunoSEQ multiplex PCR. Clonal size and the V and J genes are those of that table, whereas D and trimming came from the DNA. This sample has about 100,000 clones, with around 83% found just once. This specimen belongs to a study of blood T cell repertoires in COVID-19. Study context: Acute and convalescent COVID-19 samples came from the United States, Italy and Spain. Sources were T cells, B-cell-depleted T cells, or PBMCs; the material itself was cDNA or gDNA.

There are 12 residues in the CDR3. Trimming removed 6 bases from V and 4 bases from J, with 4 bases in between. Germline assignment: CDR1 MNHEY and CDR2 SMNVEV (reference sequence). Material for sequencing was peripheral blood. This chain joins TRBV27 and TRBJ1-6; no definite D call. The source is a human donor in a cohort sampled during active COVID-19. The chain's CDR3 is CASSPYNSPLHF. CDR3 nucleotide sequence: TGTGCCAGCAGCCCTTATAATTCACCCCTCCACTTT.